Listed below are T cell receptor beta chains from one sample, sequenced in a study of blood T cell repertoires in COVID-19. Assay used: immunoSEQ multiplex PCR; TCRdb lists only in-frame clones, some missing. Here the sample spans over 200,000 clones, around 90% being singletons. Sequencing input: PBMCs or T cells enriched from blood (not recorded which). These receptors were obtained from a woman in her 30s who had been exposed to COVID-19. Both conserved end residues are part of each CDR3. Each record gives: V gene, clone size, J gene, D gene, CDR3 DNA, CDR3 protein. The D gene is left open where the match is weak. Only part of the rows carry a size: once, few, many, or a class if the clone is expanded.

>TRBV5-1|-|TRBJ2-1|-
TGCGCCAGCAGCTCGCCCCTGCGAGATGAGCAGTTCTTC
CASSSPLRDEQFF
>TRBV15|-|TRBJ2-1|-
TGTGCCACCAGCTCCCACAGGGTATCGGGCAATGAGCAGTTCTTC
CATSSHRVSGNEQFF
>TRBV24-1|-|TRBJ2-5|TRBD2
TGTGCCACCAGTGAGGCTAGCGGCCAAGAGACCCAGTACTTC
CATSEASGQETQYF
>TRBV5-1|-|TRBJ2-1|TRBD2
TGCGCCAGCAGCTCCCTGGCTAGCGGGAGGGTTGGTGAGCAGTTCTTC
CASSSLASGRVGEQFF
>TRBV5-3|-|TRBJ1-2|-
TGTGCCAGAAAGGGGCGCGCCTATGGCTACACCTTC
CARKGRAYGYTF
>TRBV19|-|TRBJ2-5|-
TGTGCCAGTAGTATGATGACAGCACAAGAGACCCAGTACTTC
CASSMMTAQETQYF
>TRBV12-5|-|TRBJ1-5|TRBD1
TGTGCTAGTGGTTTCCCCGGGACAGGGGTTAATCAGCCCCAGCATTTT
CASGFPGTGVNQPQHF
>TRBV5-6|-|TRBJ2-5|TRBD1
TGTGCCAGCAGCGTTGTGGGGGCACAGGGGGCGCGAGAGACCCAGTACTTC
CASSVVGAQGARETQYF
>TRBV15|-|TRBJ2-3|-
TGTGCCACCAGCAGAGGGCTGGCGACTAGCACAGATACGCAGTATTTT
CATSRGLATSTDTQYF
>TRBV7-9|once|TRBJ1-3|-
TGTGCCAGCAGCTCTGGGCCCGACTCTGGAAACACCATATATTTT
CASSSGPDSGNTIYF
>TRBV28|once|TRBJ1-1|-
TGTGCCAGCAGTTTCAGGCAGCCGAACACTGAAGCTTTCTTT
CASSFRQPNTEAFF
>TRBV9|-|TRBJ2-1|-
TGTGCCAGCAGCGTAGCCCTTTTGGCCAATGAGCAGTTCTTC
CASSVALLANEQFF
>TRBV15|-|TRBJ2-7|TRBD2
TGTGCCACCCGACAGGGACTAGCGGAAACCTACGAGCAGTACTTC
CATRQGLAETYEQYF
>TRBV7-9|-|TRBJ1-1|TRBD1
TGTGCCAGCAGCGGCAGGGGGCGCGGCGGCACTGAAGCTTTCTTT
CASSGRGRGGTEAFF
>TRBV5-4|-|TRBJ1-2|TRBD1
TGTGCCAGCAGCTCCCGGGACAGCTATGGCTACACCTTC
CASSSRDSYGYTF
>TRBV27|once|TRBJ2-5|-
TGTGCCAGCAGAAGGGGCTCGATGCTAGAGACCCAGTACTTC
CASRRGSMLETQYF
>TRBV30|-|TRBJ2-3|-
TGTGCCTGGAGCTCGGGACGGACTACCACTAGCACAGATACGCAGTATTTT
CAWSSGRTTTSTDTQYF
>TRBV5-1|-|TRBJ1-2|TRBD1
TGCGCCAGCAGCCTTACCCAGGGGGCAGGTGGCTACACCTTC
CASSLTQGAGGYTF
>TRBV27|-|TRBJ2-5|TRBD2
TGTGCCAGCAGTTCCGGACTAGCGGTCACTGAGACCCAGTACTTC
CASSSGLAVTETQYF
>TRBV15|-|TRBJ2-3|TRBD1
TGTGCCACCAGCAGAGATCGGACAGGGGTGTCAGATACGCAGTATTTT
CATSRDRTGVSDTQYF
>TRBV10-3|-|TRBJ1-1|-
TGTGCCATCAGAGGGGAACTCAACACTGAAGCTTTCTTT
CAIRGELNTEAFF
>TRBV7-8|-|TRBJ2-7|TRBD1
TGTGCCAGCAGCGATCTCCCGGACAGGGCCATCTACGAGCAGTACTTC
CASSDLPDRAIYEQYF
>TRBV30|-|TRBJ2-6|-
TGTGCCTGGAGTGTAGTTCCGGGGAGTGGGGCCAACGTCCTGACTTTC
CAWSVVPGSGANVLTF
>TRBV28|-|TRBJ1-6|TRBD1
TGTGCCAGCACCCTCGACAGGGCCCCTTTTTACCTCCACTTT
CASTLDRAPFYLHF
>TRBV9|-|TRBJ2-7|-
TGTGCCAGCAGCGTAGAGTCCGGGAGACCCAACTACGAGCAGTACTTC
CASSVESGRPNYEQYF
>TRBV19|-|TRBJ2-3|-
TGTGCCAGTAGTATAGGGGGCCCCACAGATACGCAGTATTTT
CASSIGGPTDTQYF
>TRBV6-5|-|TRBJ1-5|TRBD1
TGTGCCAGCAGTTTACATCCGACAGGGGTCAATCAGCCCCAGCATTTT
CASSLHPTGVNQPQHF
>TRBV7-3|-|TRBJ2-1|-
TGTGCCAGCAGCCCGGACTCCGCATACAATGAGCAGTTCTTC
CASSPDSAYNEQFF
>TRBV19|-|TRBJ2-1|-
TGTGCCAGTAGTATAGACGCCATGCACTTGACAGAGCAGTTCTTC
CASSIDAMHLTEQFF
>TRBV10-1|-|TRBJ2-2|TRBD1
TGCGCCAGCAGTGAGTCGAGGGGGCCCTACACCGGGGAGCTGTTTTTT
CASSESRGPYTGELFF
>TRBV27|-|TRBJ2-2|TRBD2
TGTGCCAGTTCAAGCGGGAGTCCGAACACCGGGGAGCTGTTTTTT
CASSSGSPNTGELFF
>TRBV19|-|TRBJ1-2|TRBD1
TGTGCCAGTAGTATAACGGGACAGGGGACCTATGGCTACACCTTC
CASSITGQGTYGYTF
>TRBV12-5|-|TRBJ2-2|-
TGTGCTAGTGGTTTGGGGGGCACCTTAAACACCGGGGAGCTGTTTTTT
CASGLGGTLNTGELFF
>TRBV4-1|-|TRBJ1-1|TRBD1
TGCGCCAGCAGCCAATACTCGGGACAGGGGGGAATGAACACTGAAGCTTTCTTT
CASSQYSGQGGMNTEAFF
>TRBV27|once|TRBJ1-5|-
TGTGCCAGCACCACGACGGCGGGTCAGCCCCAGCATTTT
CASTTTAGQPQHF
>TRBV11-2|-|TRBJ1-3|-
TGTGCCAGCAGCCCGCAGGGGTTGTGGGGAAACACCATATATTTT
CASSPQGLWGNTIYF
>TRBV4-1|-|TRBJ2-7|TRBD1
TGCGCCAGCAGCCAGGCCGGGACAGGGGGCCTCTACGAGCAGTACTTC
CASSQAGTGGLYEQYF
>TRBV5-1|-|TRBJ2-5|-
TGCGCCAGCAGTGATACACAAGAGACCCAGTACTTC
CASSDTQETQYF
>TRBV4-2|once|TRBJ1-2|-
TGTGCCAGCAGCCAAGGGGGCGGCTATAACTATGGCTACACCTTC
CASSQGGGYNYGYTF
>TRBV7-6|-|TRBJ1-5|TRBD1
TGTGCCAGCAGCTTACGGACAGGGGGTCAGCCCCAGCATTTT
CASSLRTGGQPQHF
>TRBV2|-|TRBJ2-1|-
TGTGCCAGCAGTGAATGGACGGGGACCTACAATGAGCAGTTCTTC
CASSEWTGTYNEQFF
>TRBV11-2|-|TRBJ2-5|TRBD2
TGTGCCAGCAGCTCCGGATTAGCGGGAGGGCCCCAAGAGACCCAGTACTTC
CASSSGLAGGPQETQYF
>TRBV3-1/TRBV3-2|-|TRBJ2-7|TRBD1
TGTGCCAGCAGCCAAGATGAGACAGGGGGCTACGAGCAGTACTTC
CASSQDETGGYEQYF
>TRBV28|once|TRBJ1-5|TRBD1
TGTGCCGGCTCATCGGGACAGTTAAATCAGCCCCAGCATTTT
CAGSSGQLNQPQHF
>TRBV30|once|TRBJ2-7|-
TGTGCCTGGAGTATCGCGGCCGAGCAGTACTTC
CAWSIAAEQYF
>TRBV6-5|-|TRBJ1-1|TRBD1
TGTGCCAGCACTACAGGGGGCTCGGCTGAAGCTTTCTTT
CASTTGGSAEAFF
>TRBV7-3|few|TRBJ2-7|-
TGTGCCAGCAGCTTAACCTCAGGTTCCGAGCAGTACTTC
CASSLTSGSEQYF
>TRBV12-5|-|TRBJ1-2|TRBD1
TGTGCTAGTGGTTTGGGACCGACAGGGGGCGGCTATGGCTACACCTTC
CASGLGPTGGGYGYTF
>TRBV15|-|TRBJ1-3|TRBD1
TGTGCCACCAGAGGCACCAGGGGGTCTGGAAACACCATATATTTT
CATRGTRGSGNTIYF
>TRBV5-4|-|TRBJ2-5|TRBD2
TGTGCCAGCAGCTCCCCCCCTAGCGGGAGGAGGGTAGGTGAGACCCAGTACTTC
CASSSPPSGRRVGETQYF
>TRBV5-1|once|TRBJ2-2|TRBD2
TGCGCCAGCAGCACCAGGACTAGCGGGAGGGTCGGGGAGCTGTTTTTT
CASSTRTSGRVGELFF
>TRBV6-5|-|TRBJ1-2|-
TGTGCCAGTGTTAGAGCAGGAGGTGGCTACACCTTC
CASVRAGGGYTF
>TRBV2|-|TRBJ2-1|TRBD2
TGTGCCAGCAGCGACCTCGGACTAGCGGAGGGCAATGAGCAGTTCTTC
CASSDLGLAEGNEQFF
>TRBV5-1|-|TRBJ1-4|-
TGCGCCAGCAGCTTGGATGGTACGGATGAAAAACTGTTTTTT
CASSLDGTDEKLFF